What follows is one T cell receptor beta chain and its context. The antigen is not known. These data belong to a study of blood T cells in healthy people across ages. Notes on the study in general: Unsorted PBMCs prevented conclusive naive versus antigen-experienced comparison. Measured against age, TCR beta diversity per million T cells decreased in a roughly linear manner. Long-lived donors carried more naive CD4+ cells and greater diversity than aged donors.

Sample-barcoded 5' priming and a J-beta primer mix drove a second PCR of roughly 6 to 12 cycles. TCRdb redid the calling of the 5' RACE reads with MiXCR, one entry per CDR3 protein. The repertoire holds approximately 800,000 distinct CDR3 sequences, with under 40% as singletons. Healthy individuals of Caucasian origin from Russia, aged roughly 6 to 100, served as donors. The sample taken for sequencing was blood. The TCR comes from a man between 18 and 35 years old in good health.

The CDR3 DNA sequence: TGTGCCAGCAGCCGGACAGTCCATGGCTACACCTTC. Protein product: CASSRTVHGYTF. The rearrangement links TRBV6-2 or TRBV6-3 to TRBJ1-2; TRBD1 might be the D (6 bases). The CDR3 runs 12 residues. Deletions cut 6 bases from V and 6 bases from J, with 11 bases between. Germline CDR1 reads MNHEY; CDR2 reads SVGEGT.